This TCR beta chain was sequenced during a study of response to subunit inactivated influenza vaccine. Overall study results and limits: Every seasonal influenza vaccination brings in few new T cells, the authors suggested.

TCRdb re-analysed the RT-PCR reads in MiXCR, keeping a single row per CDR3 protein. Among some 600,000 distinct CDR3 sequences, less than 15% were seen once, and the ten largest hold roughly 7.6%. Of note for this clonotype: The antigen remains unidentified.

This sample comprised PBMCs from blood, obtained 14 to 15 days before vaccination. The clonotype originates from a man aged 45 to 65 who received an inactivated influenza vaccine.

CDR3 loop: CASSQGRTGGAHQPQHF. DNA of the CDR3: TGCGCCAGCAGCCAGGGGAGGACAGGGGGCGCCCATCAGCCCCAGCATTTT. The chain links TRBV4-1 to TRBJ1-5, with TRBD1 identical over 11 bases. CDR3 size: 17 residues. Germline V CDR1 and CDR2: MGHRA, YSYEKL. Germline trimming cut 3 bases from V and 5 bases from J; bases unmatched to any gene: 9.